This TCR beta chain was sequenced during a study of blood T cell repertoires in COVID-19. The authors' processing: Estimation of nucleated cell counts relied on the amplification of reference gene primers. Libraries were prepared by immunoSEQ multiplex PCR; TCRdb keeps only in-frame clonotypes and omits some of them. Clonal size and the V and J genes are those of that table, whereas D and trimming came from the DNA. Of some 200,000 clones in the sample, more than 75% were seen once. V was shortened by 0 bases and J by 2 bases, with 11 bases between the two germline ends. The CDR3 runs to 16 residues. CDR1 is SGDLS, CDR2 YYNGEE, per germline.

Material for sequencing was peripheral blood. The TCR comes from a human donor in a cohort sampled during active COVID-19. V and J are TRBV9 and TRBJ2-2; a weak D match, TRBD2 (5 bases). DNA for the CDR3: TGTGCCAGCAGCGTAGGACCTAGCCCTAACACCGGGGAGCTGTTTTTT. Encoded protein: CASSVGPSPNTGELFF.